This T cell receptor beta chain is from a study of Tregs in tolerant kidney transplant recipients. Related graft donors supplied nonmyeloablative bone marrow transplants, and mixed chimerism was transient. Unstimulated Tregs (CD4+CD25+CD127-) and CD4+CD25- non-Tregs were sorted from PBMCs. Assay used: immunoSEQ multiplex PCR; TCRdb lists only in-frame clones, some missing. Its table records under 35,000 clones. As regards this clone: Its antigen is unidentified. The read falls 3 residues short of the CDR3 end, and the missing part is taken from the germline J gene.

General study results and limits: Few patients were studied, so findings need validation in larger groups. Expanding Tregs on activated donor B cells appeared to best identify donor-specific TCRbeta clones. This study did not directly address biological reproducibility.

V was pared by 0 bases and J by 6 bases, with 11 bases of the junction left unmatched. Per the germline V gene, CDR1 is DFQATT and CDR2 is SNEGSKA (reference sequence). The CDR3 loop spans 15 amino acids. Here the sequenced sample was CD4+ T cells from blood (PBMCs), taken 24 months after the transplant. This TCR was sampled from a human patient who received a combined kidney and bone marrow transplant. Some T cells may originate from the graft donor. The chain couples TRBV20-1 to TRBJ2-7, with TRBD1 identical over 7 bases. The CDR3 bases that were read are TGCAGTGCTAGAGAGCAGAGGGGGCGATTATCCGAG. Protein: CSAREQRGRLSE. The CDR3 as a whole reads CSAREQRGRLSEQYF.